The T cell receptor (beta chain) described here comes from a study of blood T cell repertoires in COVID-19. Study overall: Nucleic acid was either cDNA or gDNA, and it came from T cells, B-cell-depleted T cells, or PBMCs.

Germline V gives CDR1 SGHKS, CDR2 YYEKEE (reference sequence). The CDR3 sequence is 17 residues long. The ends were cut back, 4 bases at V and 3 bases at J, with 19 bases in the middle. Participants were placed into cohorts based on the clinical history they reported. Donors of Cohort 3 who recovered were those that had two negative PCRs, clearance, or symptom resolution. In the authors' methods: Nucleated cell number was recorded as an estimate derived from reference gene primer amplification. Clones were read by immunoSEQ multiplex PCR, and TCRdb kept only the in-frame ones, dropping some. Clone size and V and J calls were adopted from that table, with D and trimming inferred from the DNA. The data show roughly 330,000 clones, around nine tenths seen once.

Sequencing was done on a sample of PBMCs or T cells enriched from blood (not recorded which). The chain uses TRBV5-5 and TRBJ1-4; maybe TRBD1 (6 bases). This sequence originates from a woman in her 30s who had recovered from COVID-19. In nucleotides, the CDR3 is TGTGCCAGCAGCCGGCGCGGGTCGGGGGGCTCTAATGAAAAACTGTTTTTT. Amino acids: CASSRRGSGGSNEKLFF.